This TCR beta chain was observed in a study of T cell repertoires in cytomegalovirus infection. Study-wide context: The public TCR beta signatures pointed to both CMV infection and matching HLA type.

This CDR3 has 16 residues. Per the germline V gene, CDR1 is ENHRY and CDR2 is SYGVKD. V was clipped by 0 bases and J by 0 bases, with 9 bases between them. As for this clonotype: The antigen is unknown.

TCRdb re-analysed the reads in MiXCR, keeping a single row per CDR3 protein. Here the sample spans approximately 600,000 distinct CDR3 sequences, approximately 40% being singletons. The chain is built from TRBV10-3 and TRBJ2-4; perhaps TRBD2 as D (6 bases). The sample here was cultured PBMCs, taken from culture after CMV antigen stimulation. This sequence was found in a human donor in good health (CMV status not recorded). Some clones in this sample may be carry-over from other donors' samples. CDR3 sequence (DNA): TGTGCCATCAGTGAGTCGCGGGGCGAAGCCAAAAACATTCAGTACTTC. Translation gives CAISESRGEAKNIQYF.